The present T cell receptor beta chain was sequenced within a study of cytomegalovirus exposure and HLA in healthy donors. General study points: The study labeled fewer than 200 TCR beta chains cytomegalovirus-associated. The tendency of first-cohort TCR clusters to co-occur in the 110 or so validation repertoires emerged from a later analysis. The classifier reportedly diagnosed cytomegalovirus status with high specificity and sensitivity.

With respect to this clone: Its specificity is not known.

Assay: immunoSEQ multiplex PCR; the TCRdb copy retains only in-frame clones and omits some. Of 200,000 or so clones in the sample, around 88% were seen once. The donors were members of the validation cohort, which comprised 100 to 150 subjects and was separate from the first cohort of roughly 700 subjects. This CDR3 has 14 amino acids. Trimming removed 6 bases from V and 2 bases from J, with 11 bases in between. Per germline, CDR1 SNHLY and CDR2 FYNNEI. This TCR was sampled from a woman aged 18-29 years in good health and CMV-seronegative. The sample taken for sequencing was PBMCs. V is TRBV2 and J is TRBJ1-3, with D maybe TRBD1 (6 bases). The CDR3 nucleotides read TGTGCCAGCAGACGGACAGAACCTGGAAACACCATATATTTT. This codes for CASRRTEPGNTIYF.